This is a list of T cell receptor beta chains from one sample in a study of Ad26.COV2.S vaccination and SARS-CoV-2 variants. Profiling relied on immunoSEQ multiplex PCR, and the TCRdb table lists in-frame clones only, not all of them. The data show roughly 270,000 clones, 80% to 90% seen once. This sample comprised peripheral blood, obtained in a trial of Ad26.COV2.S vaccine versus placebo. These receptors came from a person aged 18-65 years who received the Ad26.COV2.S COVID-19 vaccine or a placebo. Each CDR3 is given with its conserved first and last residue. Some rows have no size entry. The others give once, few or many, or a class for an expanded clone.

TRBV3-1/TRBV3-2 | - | CASSQGVKKAFF
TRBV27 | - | CASSLGGSNYGYTF
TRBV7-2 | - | CASSFKGQGGSPLHF
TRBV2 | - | CASRDSVGTDTQYF
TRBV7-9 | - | CASSFISGTSGRANEQFF
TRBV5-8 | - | CASSSDRGFYEQYF
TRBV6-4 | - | CASTRTCQCPYEQYF
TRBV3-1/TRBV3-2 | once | CASSLAGGITDTQYF
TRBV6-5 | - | CASSWTSAAYGYTF
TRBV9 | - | CASSVGQDPGEQYF
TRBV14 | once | CASSQLAGWDNEQFF
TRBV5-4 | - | CASSLYGQGVNQPQHF
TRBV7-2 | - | CASSSSNRDFTGELFF
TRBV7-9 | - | CASSLIPQGTGYTF
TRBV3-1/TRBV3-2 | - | CASSQDRADTIYF
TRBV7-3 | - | CASSLLAAPDTQYF